This is a list of T cell receptor beta chains from one sample in a study of T-cell memory formation after mild COVID-19. TCRdb recomputed calls from the 5' RACE reads with MiXCR, one row per CDR3 protein. This table has 560,000 or so distinct CDR3 sequences, 15% to 20% appearing once. Sequences were obtained from PBMCs or a T cell subset sorted from them (not recorded which). The receptor source for this set is an adult woman who had mild COVID-19 (a few samples of this study predate the infection). Cell type and time point are not known. Each CDR3 is given without its conserved first and last residue. Each record gives: clone size, V gene, CDR3 protein. The size of a clone is reported for some rows only, either as once, few or many, or as a class for expanded clones.

few,TRBV29-1,SVVPDRVNTEAF
few,TRBV4-2,ASSPSRGASGYT
NA,TRBV6-6,ASSRRGRGRNEQF
NA,TRBV12-5,ASGSPTLAGGHTYNEQF
few,TRBV14,ASSQATGFYGYT
NA,TRBV29-1,SGGGGTGFYEQY
NA,TRBV29-1,SSGQEGYGYT
few,TRBV30,AWRKTSGNYEQY
NA,TRBV6-8,ASSYGESREWVLGPYEQY
NA,TRBV7-3,ASSLKNAGLRASTDTQY
NA,TRBV12-5,ASGQDRLIAKNIQY
few,TRBV12-3/TRBV12-4,ASIGVWADTQY
NA,TRBV7-8,ASSIGSSLRGPGIGEQF
few,TRBV5-1,ASSSGTVSGNTIY
few,TRBV6-6,ASSYPALRHNEQF
NA,TRBV2,ASSGLAGAGANVLT
many,TRBV12-3/TRBV12-4,ASRLGQGALNTEAF
NA,TRBV15,ATSRGPPGRDTQY
NA,TRBV7-9,ASSSGNGLEQY
NA,TRBV18,ASSLQEEAEAF
few,TRBV4-1,ASSPTGDNGGYT
NA,TRBV9,ASSPGGGRSSYNEQF
NA,TRBV5-1,ASTTQGQETQY
NA,TRBV10-3,AISDTGNNQPQH
many,TRBV7-9,ASSLMSTDTQY
many,TRBV5-6,ASSSSWQTYEQY
few,TRBV4-1,ASSQDGTRSYEQY
NA,TRBV7-8,ASSPGQRLTDTQY
NA,TRBV25-1,ASSEYDSLMNTEAF
few,TRBV20-1,SARLAGVVEQF
NA,TRBV5-4,ASSMGTGGSPYEQY
many,TRBV7-2,ASKLGGSTDTQY
NA,TRBV5-1,ASSLVGEANYGYT
many,TRBV7-2,ASSLWLTDTQY
few,TRBV12-3/TRBV12-4,ASRRGGTAQY
few,TRBV24-1,ATSDPNRGSF
NA,TRBV6-2/TRBV6-3,ASTRTSGSSYEQY
NA,TRBV5-1,ASRGQGGSGELF
once,TRBV5-6,ASSLGLLGEAF
few,TRBV7-2,ASSSWGTTNEKLF
NA,TRBV24-1,ATSDLGASKQY
NA,TRBV4-3,ASSQEPGTGGRDTQY
NA,TRBV7-3,ASSRDPGQGNTEAF
NA,TRBV5-4,ASSPGGRGDTGELF
NA,TRBV5-1,ASSSSSRVGYGYT
many,TRBV11-2,ASSLGTGLRGETQY
many,TRBV12-3/TRBV12-4,ASTLRDRVLGSTNEKLF
few,TRBV6-1,ASSTGREAGANVLT
many,TRBV9,ASSLAGGLYNEQF
NA,TRBV24-1,ATSPGRYPSGANVLT
NA,TRBV2,ATDSPRYQETQY
few,TRBV19,ASSIFRGSAEGNTEAF
many,TRBV4-3,ASSQDWGYNEQF
NA,TRBV2,ASSVSDIRSSYNEQF